This section outlines one T cell receptor (beta chain) sequence together with its context. Its cognate antigen is unknown. V lost 1 base to trimming and J lost 6 bases, with 21 bases between them. CDR1 DFQATT and CDR2 SNEGSKA come from the germline V gene (reference sequence). The CDR3 runs to 16 residues. This entry is derived from a study of Graves' ophthalmopathy and Graves' hyperthyroidism. Ineligible for inclusion were patients with other autoimmune diseases, uncontrolled infections, pregnancy or lactation. Amplification of the TCR beta CDR3 regions used RNA transcripts (as template). An initial RT-PCR round employing HTBI primers preceded a second-round multiplex PCR. TCRdb called the multiplex PCR reads again in MiXCR, with one record for every CDR3 protein. The sample lists 580,000 or so distinct CDR3 sequences, about 40% occurring once. Study conclusions and caveats: Ophthalmopathy progression predictions by the model showed about 79% specificity and 60% to 71% sensitivity.

This chain uses TRBV20-1 with TRBJ1-2, with D tentatively TRBD1 (5 bases). The receptor was isolated from an adult man with Graves' hyperthyroidism. Sequenced sample: peripheral blood or thyroid tissue (not recorded which). This chain's CDR3 is CSARASTSGTYNGYTF. The CDR3, as DNA: TGCAGTGCTAGAGCTTCGACTAGCGGGACTTACAATGGCTACACCTTC.